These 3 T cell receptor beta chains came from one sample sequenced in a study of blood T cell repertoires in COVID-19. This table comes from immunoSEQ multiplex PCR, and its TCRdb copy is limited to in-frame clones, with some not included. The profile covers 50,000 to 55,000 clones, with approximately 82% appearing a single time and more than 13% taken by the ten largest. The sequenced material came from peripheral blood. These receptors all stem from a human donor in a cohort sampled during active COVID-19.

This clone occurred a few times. Here the CDR3 reads CASSYGGLYEQYF. The CDR3, as DNA: TGTGCCAGCAGTTACGGCGGGCTCTACGAGCAGTACTTC. The gene calls are TRBV6-5 and TRBJ2-7, with D maybe TRBD2 (5 bases). This CDR3 comprises 13 residues. Germline CDR1 is MNHEY and CDR2 is SVGAGI. Trimming stripped 2 bases from V and 3 bases from J, with 8 bases between.

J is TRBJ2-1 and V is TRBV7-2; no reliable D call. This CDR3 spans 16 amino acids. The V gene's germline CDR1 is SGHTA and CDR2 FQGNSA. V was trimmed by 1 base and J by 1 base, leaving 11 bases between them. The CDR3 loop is CASSLVGSWSYNEQFF. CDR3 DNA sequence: TGTGCCAGCAGCTTAGTGGGCAGTTGGTCCTACAATGAGCAGTTCTTC. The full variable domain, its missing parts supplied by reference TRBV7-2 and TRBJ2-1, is GAGVSQSPSNKVTEKGKDVELRCDPISGHTALYWYRQSLGQGLEFLIYFQGNSAPDKSGLPSDRFSAERTGGSVSTLTIQRTQQEDSAVYLCASSLVGSWSYNEQFFGPGTRLTVL.

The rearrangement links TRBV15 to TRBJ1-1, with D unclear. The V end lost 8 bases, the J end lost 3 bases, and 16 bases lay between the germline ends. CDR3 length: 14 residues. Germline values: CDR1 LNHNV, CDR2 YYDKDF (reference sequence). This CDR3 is CATASDVGDTEAFF. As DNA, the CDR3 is TGTGCCACCGCCTCGGACGTCGGGGACACTGAAGCTTTCTTT.